What follows are 23 T cell receptor beta chains derived from one specimen sequenced in a study of T-cell memory formation after mild COVID-19. TCRdb re-analysed the 5' RACE reads in MiXCR, keeping a single row per CDR3 protein. The sample consists of about 360,000 distinct CDR3 sequences, approximately 14% of them appearing once. Sequenced sample: PBMCs or a T cell subset sorted from them (not recorded which). The receptors here all came from a man aged 18 to 29 who had mild COVID-19 (a few samples of this study predate the infection). Cell type and time point are not known.

V is TRBV19 and J is TRBJ1-1; D uncertain. Germline-derived CDR1 and CDR2 are LNHDA and SQIVND (reference sequence). The CDR3 consists of 14 residues. V was cut by 8 bases and J by 0 bases, with 13 bases left in between. CDR3 DNA sequence: TGTGCCAGTCCGCTCCCGAGATTGAACACTGAAGCTTTCTTT. Translated: CASPLPRLNTEAFF.

Ten or more counts support this clonotype. The rearrangement joins TRBV4-1 to TRBJ1-6; D is possibly TRBD1 (6 bases). With 0 bases removed from V and 10 bases from J, the gap between germline ends came to 16 bases. Looked up from germline, CDR1 is MGHRA and CDR2 is YSYEKL. The CDR3 has 16 residues. The CDR3 sequence: CASSQELSGVGSPLHF. CDR3 nucleotide sequence: TGCGCCAGCAGCCAAGAGCTGTCAGGGGTGGGCTCACCCCTCCACTTT.

This rearrangement joins TRBV4-2 to TRBJ2-1, with 10 bases that match TRBD2. This CDR3 has 18 amino acids. Germline CDR1 and CDR2: LGHNA and YNFKEQ. Germline trimming cut 1 base from V and 0 bases from J; bases unmatched to any gene: 6. The CDR3: CASSQGSSGGPSYNEQFF. In DNA form, the CDR3 reads TGTGCCAGCAGCCAAGGGTCTAGCGGGGGCCCCTCCTACAATGAGCAGTTCTTC.

This clonotype occurred many times. The chain recombines TRBV18 with TRBJ1-1, with D hard to call. With 0 bases removed from V and 3 bases from J, the gap between germline ends came to 11 bases. The CDR3 has 15 amino acids. The germline gives CDR1 KGHSH, CDR2 LQKENI. CDR3 loop: CASSPPSRADTEAFF. The CDR3 DNA sequence: TGTGCCAGCTCACCACCTTCACGGGCCGACACTGAAGCTTTCTTT.

This clonotype was seen repeatedly, ten times or more. J is TRBJ1-1 and V is TRBV20-1; the D gene is possibly TRBD1 (6 bases). Germline CDR1 is DFQATT and CDR2 is SNEGSKA (reference sequence). The CDR3 is 11 amino acids. CDR3 nucleotides: TGCCTGGGAGGGGGGGGAACTGAAGCTTTCTTT. As protein: CLGGGGTEAFF.

The V gene is TRBV6-6, the J gene TRBJ2-2, with 11 bases fitting TRBD2. The CDR3 totals 16 residues. The J segment lost 4 bases and the V segment lost 4 bases, leaving 5 bases of the junction unmatched. The germline gives CDR1 MNHNY, CDR2 SVGAGI (reference sequence). In nucleotides, the CDR3 is TGTGCCAGCAGTTCCCCCCTAGCGGGGGGCACCGGGGAGCTGTTTTTT. It translates to CASSSPLAGGTGELFF.

This clonotype has ten or more counts. The chain couples TRBV10-3 to TRBJ2-1; D remains unclear. The germline V gene encodes CDR1 ENHRY and CDR2 SYGVKD. Trimming removed 8 bases from V and 10 bases from J, with 12 bases in between. The CDR3 is 11 residues long. CDR3 region: CAIFTMGEQFF. The CDR3 DNA follows: TGTGCCATCTTTACTATGGGGGAGCAGTTCTTC.

The V call is TRBV7-2, the J call TRBJ2-7, with TRBD1 as a possible D gene (6 bases). CDR1 and CDR2 from the germline V gene are SGHTA and FQGNSA. V was trimmed by 5 bases and J by 6 bases, leaving 14 bases between them. The CDR3 loop spans 13 amino acids. CDR3 loop: CASSLIQGAEQYV. CDR3 coding DNA: TGTGCCAGCAGCCTGATACAGGGCGCCGAGCAGTACGTC.

This clonotype was counted only a few times. The chain is built from TRBV7-2 and TRBJ2-3; TRBD2 aligns across 8 bases. V trimming: 4 bases; J trimming: 11 bases; junction bases outside the gene matches: 5. This CDR3 region has 12 residues. Germline V CDR1 and CDR2: SGHTA, FQGNSA. The CDR3 reads CASSSGTSKQYF. The CDR3 DNA reads TGTGCCAGCAGCTCCGGGACTAGTAAGCAGTATTTT.

The rearrangement joins TRBV9 to TRBJ2-1, with TRBD2 matching 9 bases. The V gene end was trimmed by 0 bases and the J gene end by 10 bases; junction bases not matched to a gene: 11. Germline CDR1 SGDLS, CDR2 YYNGEE. The CDR3 has 16 residues. The CDR3 bases are TGTGCCAGCAGCGTAGTGGCGGGGGGGCCATCGGGAGAGCAGTTCTTC. It yields the protein CASSVVAGGPSGEQFF.

The chain uses TRBV20-1 and TRBJ2-1; unclear D gene. With 6 bases removed from V and 4 bases from J, the gap between germline ends came to 13 bases. CDR3 size: 13 residues. Per the germline V gene, CDR1 is DFQATT and CDR2 is SNEGSKA (reference sequence). CDR3 bases: TGCAGTGCCGACACACCCCTTTACAATGAGCAGTTCTTC. It translates to CSADTPLYNEQFF.

The chain has TRBV20-1 and TRBJ2-3, with 14 bases matching TRBD2. The length of the CDR3 is 16 residues. Trimming cost V 7 bases and J 2 bases; bases outside gene matches: 8. Germline values: CDR1 DFQATT, CDR2 SNEGSKA (reference sequence). CDR3 in DNA: TGCAGTGGGACTAGCGGGGGGACTTTAAACACAGATACGCAGTATTTT. Protein sequence: CSGTSGGTLNTDTQYF.

This clonotype has only a few counts. The rearrangement uses TRBV5-1 and TRBJ1-1, with D perhaps matching TRBD1 (6 bases). The CDR3 runs to 16 residues. The germline gives CDR1 SGHRS, CDR2 YFSETQ. Between the trimmed V and J ends, which lost 0 bases and 4 bases, there was a span of 16 bases. The CDR3 sequence: CASSLAMTGRPTEAFF. The CDR3 DNA sequence: TGCGCCAGCAGCTTGGCCATGACAGGCCGGCCCACTGAAGCTTTCTTT. Full variable domain (rest looked up from reference TRBV5-1 and TRBJ1-1): KAGVTQTPRYLIKTRGQQVTLSCSPISGHRSVSWYQQTPGQGLQFLFEYFSETQRNKGNFPGRFSGRQFSNSRSEMNVSTLELGDSALYLCASSLAMTGRPTEAFFGQGTRLTVV.

The V call is TRBV18, the J call TRBJ1-1, with D possibly TRBD1 on 5 matching bases. Per the germline V gene, CDR1 is KGHSH and CDR2 is LQKENI. The V end lost 0 bases, the J end lost 5 bases, and 13 bases lay between the germline ends. The CDR3 is 15 residues long. CDR3 residues: CASSPPAARGTEAFF. The CDR3 nucleotides read TGTGCCAGCTCACCACCGGCGGCAAGGGGAACTGAAGCTTTCTTT.

The sample holds a few counts of this clonotype. This chain links TRBV18 with TRBJ1-2; 7 bases align to TRBD1. The CDR3 is made up of 14 amino acids. V lost 6 bases to trimming and J lost 6 bases; unmatched junction nucleotides: 10. Germline-derived CDR1 and CDR2 are KGHSH and LQKENI. CDR3 coding DNA: TGTGCCAGCTCGCCTTCGACAGGGAACGATGGCTACACCTTC. Its protein product is CASSPSTGNDGYTF.

The chain employs TRBV2 and TRBJ1-5; possibly TRBD1 for D (5 bases). There are 13 residues in the CDR3. CDR1 is SNHLY and CDR2 is FYNNEI in the germline V gene. The V end was cut by 8 bases, the J end by 4 bases, with 12 bases between. The CDR3 region has the DNA TGTGCCAGCCGGGACTCAGGTAATCAGCCCCAGCATTTT. It codes for CASRDSGNQPQHF. Together with reference TRBV2 and TRBJ1-5, the CDR3 gives the full variable domain: EPEVTQTPSHQVTQMGQEVILRCVPISNHLYFYWYRQILGQKVEFLVSFYNNEISEKSEIFDDQFSVERPDGSNFTLKIRSTKLEDSAMYFCASRDSGNQPQHFGDGTRLSIL.

This clonotype occurred a few times. The chain joins TRBV7-3 to TRBJ2-7, with a possible D match to TRBD2 (5 bases). Per the germline V gene, CDR1 is SGHTA and CDR2 is FQGTGA. V was cut by 3 bases and J by 7 bases, with 10 bases left in between. The CDR3 length is 12 residues. CDR3 sequence: CASSFRSGEQYF. The DNA of the CDR3 is TGTGCCAGCAGCTTTCGGTCGGGGGAGCAGTACTTC.

At least ten counts were recorded for this clonotype. V usage is TRBV7-3 and J usage is TRBJ1-1; D unclear. Trimming pared 3 bases from V and 5 bases from J, leaving 10 bases between. The CDR3 has 13 amino acids. Germline V gives CDR1 SGHTA, CDR2 FQGTGA. This chain's CDR3 is CASSFGVGTEAFF. The CDR3 DNA sequence: TGTGCCAGCAGCTTTGGTGTCGGGACTGAAGCTTTCTTT.

This chain uses TRBV19 with TRBJ1-3; no clear D gene. Trimming pared 9 bases from V and 0 bases from J, leaving 9 bases between. The CDR3 covers 13 residues. Germline V gives CDR1 LNHDA, CDR2 SQIVND (reference sequence). The CDR3 nucleotides are TGTGCCAGCGCAAGATTCTCTGGAAACACCATATATTTT. This translates into CASARFSGNTIYF.

There are a few counts of this clonotype. The chain employs TRBV5-5 and TRBJ1-1, with D maybe TRBD1 (6 bases). Deletions cut 0 bases from V and 8 bases from J, with 11 bases between. This CDR3 is 13 amino acids long. Germline V gene lookup returns CDR1 SGHKS and CDR2 YYEKEE (reference sequence). The CDR3 reads CASSLVGAREAFF. The CDR3 DNA reads TGTGCCAGCAGCTTGGTGGGGGCCCGGGAAGCTTTCTTT.

Turning to this clonotype: The junction differs from germline at one of its ends, possibly a read error. The CDR3 DNA sequence: TGCAGTGCTATCCCCTTGGGGGGGGGCCCCTATAATGAGCAGTTCTTC. Encoded protein: CSAIPLGGGPYNEQFF. The V and J genes are TRBV20-1 and TRBJ2-1; tentatively, D is TRBD2 (7 bases). Germline values: CDR1 DFQATT, CDR2 SNEGSKA (reference sequence). CDR3 length: 16 amino acids.

About this clonotype itself: The germline gene is not matched at one end of the junction; a read error may be the cause. The chain has TRBV6-1 and TRBJ2-1, with D perhaps TRBD2 (6 bases). Germline V gene lookup returns CDR1 MNHNS and CDR2 SASEGT. The CDR3 runs to 15 residues. This CDR3 reads CASSELFRDFNGQFF. The CDR3 nucleotides are TGTGCCAGCAGTGAACTCTTTCGGGACTTCAATGGGCAGTTCTTC.

There are a few counts of this clonotype. Written as DNA, the CDR3 is TGCAGTGCAAAAGGACAGGGATCCCCTTACGAGCAGTACGTC. Amino acid sequence: CSAKGQGSPYEQYV. The chain has TRBV20-1 and TRBJ2-7, with TRBD1 identical over 8 bases. This CDR3 region has 14 residues. Germline loops: CDR1 DFQATT, CDR2 SNEGSKA (reference sequence). V shed 6 bases and J 4 bases; nucleotides not matched to a gene: 11.